One and the same sample provided the 25 T cell receptor beta chains below, sequenced in a study of T-cell reconstitution after alpha-beta-depleted transplantation in children. As it was prepared, the TCRbeta library received unique molecular identifiers. One entry per CDR3 protein results from TCRdb running MiXCR on the PCR reads. The sample shows fewer than 350,000 distinct CDR3 sequences, about 9.9% of them seen only once. The sequences come from peripheral blood, collected 180 days after TCRalphabeta/CD19-depleted stem cell transplant. The receptors originated from a male patient aged 2 to 10 who had a stem cell transplant for chronic granulomatous disease, so the T cells may come from the graft donor.

Many counts were recorded for this clonotype. V is TRBV4-1 and J is TRBJ2-7; possibly TRBD1 or TRBD2 for D (6 bases each). Germline assignment: CDR1 MGHRA and CDR2 YSYEKL. Trimming stripped 4 bases from V and 2 bases from J, with 18 bases between. The CDR3 sequence is 16 residues long. The CDR3 sequence is CASSPLERRGAYEQYF. The DNA for the CDR3 is TGCGCCAGCAGCCCCTTAGAGCGGAGGGGGGCCTACGAGCAGTACTTC.

This clonotype was counted at least ten times. CDR3 sequence reads: CSVELFVGPLAKNIQYF. The CDR3 region has the DNA TGCAGCGTTGAACTCTTCGTCGGACCATTAGCCAAAAACATTCAGTACTTC. The chain joins TRBV29-1 to TRBJ2-4; D call uncertain. This CDR3 region has 17 residues. V was shortened by 2 bases and J by 0 bases, with 17 bases between the two germline ends. From germline, CDR1 is SQVTM and CDR2 ANQGSEA.

This clonotype was observed at least ten times. This chain connects TRBV4-2 to TRBJ2-7; possibly TRBD1 for D (6 bases). The CDR3 extends over 16 amino acids. Germline V gives CDR1 LGHNA, CDR2 YNFKEQ. V lost 1 base and J lost 0, with 13 bases in between. This chain's CDR3 is CASSQGVLDSSYEQYF. DNA for the CDR3: TGTGCCAGCAGCCAAGGTGTACTGGACAGCTCCTACGAGCAGTACTTC.

This clonotype was recorded many times. The chain carries TRBV20-1 and TRBJ2-1; tentatively, D is TRBD2 (6 bases). V dropped 5 bases and J dropped 4 bases, with 15 bases sitting between them. CDR1 DFQATT and CDR2 SNEGSKA come from the germline V gene (reference sequence). The CDR3 spans 14 residues. The CDR3 nucleotides read TGCAGTGCTGCCCGGGACTTACCGTACAATGAGCAGTTCTTC. Protein: CSAARDLPYNEQFF.

This clonotype was seen many times. V is TRBV7-3 and J is TRBJ2-1, with 9 bases fitting TRBD2. Per the germline V gene, CDR1 is SGHTA and CDR2 is FQGTGA. Losses at the gene ends were 2 bases for V and 2 bases for J; bases not matched to a gene: 7. This CDR3 has 17 residues. CDR3 in DNA: TGTGCCAGCAGCTTACGCTCTAGCGGGGTAACCTACAATGAGCAGTTCTTC. Amino acids: CASSLRSSGVTYNEQFF.

This clonotype showed up just a few times. This rearrangement joins TRBV18 to TRBJ1-1; D is perhaps TRBD1 (5 bases). V was trimmed by 2 bases and J by 3 bases, leaving 13 bases between them. Germline lookup yields CDR1 KGHSH and CDR2 LQKENI. This CDR3 comprises 15 residues. Here the CDR3 reads CASSPVGGGYTEAFF. The CDR3 nucleotides are TGTGCCAGCTCACCAGTGGGGGGGGGGTACACTGAAGCTTTCTTT.

This clonotype occurred many times. The rearrangement uses TRBV19 and TRBJ2-1, with D possibly TRBD2 on 5 matching bases. CDR3 size: 15 residues. V gave up 7 bases and J gave up 0 bases, with 13 bases separating them. Germline CDR1 reads LNHDA; CDR2 reads SQIVND (reference sequence). CDR3 sequence reads: CASNSRGSSYNEQFF. The DNA for the CDR3 is TGTGCCAGTAATTCTCGGGGAAGCTCCTACAATGAGCAGTTCTTC.

This clonotype was counted a few times. The V and J genes are TRBV4-2 and TRBJ2-1, with D perhaps TRBD1 or TRBD2 (5 bases each). The CDR3 consists of 15 residues. Trimming shortened V by 3 bases and J by 5 bases, and 14 bases separated the two germline ends. CDR1 LGHNA and CDR2 YNFKEQ come from the germline V gene. In DNA, the CDR3 is TGTGCCAGCAGCCAGGACGGGGCCCCCCACAATGAGCAGTTCTTC. It specifies CASSQDGAPHNEQFF.

In this sample, this clonotype turned up many times. The chain is built from TRBV4-1 and TRBJ2-1; TRBD1 aligns across 10 bases. Per germline, CDR1 MGHRA and CDR2 YSYEKL. Losses at the gene ends were 6 bases for V and 3 bases for J; bases not matched to a gene: 5. This CDR3 is built from 15 residues. CDR3 DNA sequence: TGCGCCAGCAGTCCGGACAGGGGGGGCTACAATGAGCAGTTCTTC. This encodes CASSPDRGGYNEQFF.

This clonotype showed up many times. The V call is TRBV4-3, the J call TRBJ1-1, with D perhaps TRBD1 (6 bases). Trimming took 4 bases from V and 5 from J, leaving 17 bases between them. Germline values: CDR1 LGHNA, CDR2 YSLEER. This CDR3 has 15 residues. CDR3 amino acids: CASSRIDRPGTEAFF. The CDR3 DNA follows: TGCGCCAGCAGCCGCATCGACAGGCCGGGGACTGAAGCTTTCTTT.

The CDR3 bases are TGTGCCAGCAGCCAATCTGCCAGGGCCTACGAGCAGTACTTC. As protein: CASSQSARAYEQYF. V and J are TRBV16 and TRBJ2-7; perhaps TRBD1 as D (5 bases). V lost 0 bases to trimming and J lost 2 bases, with 8 bases between them. The CDR3 contains 14 residues. Germline values: CDR1 KGHSY, CDR2 FQNENV.

The sample holds many counts of this clonotype. The chain combines TRBV7-2 with TRBJ2-7, with 10 bases lining up with TRBD2. The J segment lost 3 bases and the V segment lost 4 bases, leaving 6 bases of the junction unmatched. Germline values: CDR1 SGHTA, CDR2 FQGNSA. CDR3 length: 15 amino acids. DNA of the CDR3: TGTGCCAGCAGCTCTCGACTAGCGGGCCTCTACGAGCAGTACTTC. Translated, it gives CASSSRLAGLYEQYF. The complete variable domain, with remaining parts taken from reference TRBV7-2 and TRBJ2-7, reads GAGVSQSPSNKVTEKGKDVELRCDPISGHTALYWYRQSLGQGLEFLIYFQGNSAPDKSGLPSDRFSAERTGGSVSTLTIQRTQQEDSAVYLCASSSRLAGLYEQYFGPGTRLTVT.

This clonotype was recorded at least ten times. This chain uses TRBV5-1 with TRBJ2-5; TRBD2 might be the D (6 bases). The CDR3 contains 12 residues. CDR1 and CDR2 (germline): SGHRS, YFSETQ. The germline V and J ends were trimmed by 4 bases and 7 bases, with 11 bases remaining between them. CDR3 nucleotides: TGCGCCAGCAGCGCTCTCGGGGGGACCCAGTACTTC. It translates to CASSALGGTQYF. The whole variable domain, filled in from reference TRBV5-1 and TRBJ2-5, reads KAGVTQTPRYLIKTRGQQVTLSCSPISGHRSVSWYQQTPGQGLQFLFEYFSETQRNKGNFPGRFSGRQFSNSRSEMNVSTLELGDSALYLCASSALGGTQYFGPGTRLLVL.

This clonotype has ten or more counts. The genes are TRBV18 and TRBJ2-5; possible D gene TRBD1, 6 bases. Germline V lookup: CDR1 KGHSH, CDR2 LQKENI. This CDR3 spans 16 amino acids. V shed 2 bases and J shed 1 base, with 14 bases lying between them. CDR3 region: CASSPSVRQAQETQYF. CDR3 nucleotides: TGTGCCAGCTCACCAAGCGTCAGACAGGCCCAAGAGACCCAGTACTTC.

The gene calls are TRBV7-9 and TRBJ2-7; the match to TRBD2 covers 8 bases. CDR1 and CDR2 (germline): SEHNR, FQNEAQ (reference sequence). The CDR3 length is 15 residues. Trimming removed 5 bases from V and 3 bases from J; junction bases left unmatched: 9. DNA for the CDR3: TGTGCCAGCAGCCCCGTAGCGGGGCAACTCTACGAGCAGTACTTC. It specifies CASSPVAGQLYEQYF.

This clonotype was counted ten times or more. The rearrangement uses TRBV20-1 and TRBJ2-1; D uncertain. V lost 3 bases, J lost 10 bases, and 10 bases lay in between. The CDR3 has 11 amino acids. Per the germline V gene, CDR1 is DFQATT and CDR2 is SNEGSKA (reference sequence). The CDR3 reads CSARTSVEQFF. The CDR3, as DNA: TGCAGTGCTAGGACCAGTGTGGAGCAGTTCTTC.

In its sample, this clonotype was seen a few times. The V and J genes are TRBV7-6 and TRBJ2-1; tentative D call: TRBD1 (5 bases). From germline, CDR1 is SGHVS and CDR2 FNYEAQ. Trimming pared 1 base from V and 3 bases from J, leaving 13 bases between. The CDR3 has 16 amino acids. CDR3 protein: CASSLGPQGIYNEQFF. In nucleotides, the CDR3 is TGTGCCAGCAGCTTAGGCCCCCAGGGAATCTACAATGAGCAGTTCTTC.

This clonotype was detected ten times or more. The gene calls are TRBV7-3 and TRBJ1-6; D ambiguous. Germline lookup yields CDR1 SGHTA and CDR2 FQGTGA. This CDR3 is 14 amino acids long. The V end was cut by 3 bases, the J end by 7 bases, with 10 bases between. The CDR3 here is CASSFSGRNSPLHF. In DNA form, the CDR3 reads TGTGCCAGCAGCTTCTCAGGAAGGAATTCACCCCTCCACTTT.

The J gene is TRBJ2-1, the V gene TRBV23-1, with TRBD2 identical over 7 bases. TRBV23-1 is designated an ORF whose function remains uncertain. The length of the CDR3 is 17 residues. V was pared by 4 bases and J by 9 bases, with 18 bases of the junction left unmatched. This chain's CDR3 is CASSPGLVACQMGEQFF. CDR3 sequence (DNA): TGCGCCAGCAGTCCCGGACTAGTCGCCTGTCAAATGGGTGAGCAGTTCTTC.

This clonotype has a count of ten or more. The chain is built from TRBV23-1 and TRBJ2-5; the match to TRBD1 covers 9 bases. TRBV23-1 is designated an ORF whose function remains uncertain. V was pared by 4 bases and J by 5 bases, with 11 bases of the junction left unmatched. The CDR3 contains 16 residues. CDR3 coding DNA: TGCGCCAGCAGTCGACTACAACAGGGGGCCGGGGAGACCCAGTACTTC. This encodes CASSRLQQGAGETQYF.

This clonotype showed up many times. The chain couples TRBV7-6 to TRBJ2-3, with D possibly matching TRBD1 (6 bases). The CDR3 consists of 15 residues. Germline V CDR1 and CDR2: SGHVS, FNYEAQ. V lost 4 bases and J lost 6, with 17 bases in between. CDR3: CASSYRDPGVDTQYF. CDR3 coding DNA: TGTGCCAGCAGCTACCGGGACCCAGGGGTTGATACGCAGTATTTT.

In this sample, this clonotype turned up once. This sequence may be a read error, since a much larger clone differs from it by one base. J is TRBJ2-1 and V is TRBV24-1, with unresolved D. The germline V and J ends were trimmed by 0 bases and 12 bases, with 8 bases remaining between them. From germline, CDR1 is KGHDR and CDR2 SFDVKD. The CDR3 sequence is 12 residues long. The DNA of the CDR3 is TGTGCCACCAGTGATTTGGACGGGTGGCAGTTCTTC. Its translation: CATSDLDGWQFF.

This clonotype was counted many times. The chain carries TRBV7-8 and TRBJ1-6, with D unresolved. The CDR3 is 14 residues long. The germline V gene has CDR1 SGHVS and CDR2 FQNEAQ. Between the trimmed V and J ends, which lost 5 bases and 4 bases, there was a span of 9 bases. CDR3 DNA sequence: TGTGCCAGCAGCCAGGAGCAGTATAATTCACCCCTCCACTTT. As protein: CASSQEQYNSPLHF.

This clonotype has at least ten counts. The CDR3 DNA sequence: TGCAGCGTTGATGGTCTTGCTAGATTAAGCTCCTACAATGAGCAGTTCTTC. Protein: CSVDGLARLSSYNEQFF. The V call is TRBV29-1, the J call TRBJ2-1, with unresolved D. Per the germline V gene, CDR1 is SQVTM and CDR2 is ANQGSEA. The ends were cut back, 3 bases at V and 0 bases at J, with 18 bases in the middle. The CDR3 covers 17 residues.

This clonotype was seen ten or more times. J is TRBJ2-6 and V is TRBV5-1; 8 positions agree with TRBD2. The V segment lost 2 bases and the J segment 1 base; nucleotides outside the gene matches: 8. CDR3 length equals 18 residues. CDR1 and CDR2 (germline): SGHRS, YFSETQ. DNA for the CDR3: TGCGCCAGCAGCTTTCGAGCGGGAGAACTTTCTGGGGCCAACGTCCTGACTTTC. Residues: CASSFRAGELSGANVLTF. Together with reference TRBV5-1 and TRBJ2-6, the CDR3 gives the full variable domain: KAGVTQTPRYLIKTRGQQVTLSCSPISGHRSVSWYQQTPGQGLQFLFEYFSETQRNKGNFPGRFSGRQFSNSRSEMNVSTLELGDSALYLCASSFRAGELSGANVLTFGAGSRLTVL.